The 20 T cell receptor beta chains in this list originate from one sample, sequenced in a study of blood T cell repertoires in COVID-19. Libraries were prepared by immunoSEQ multiplex PCR; TCRdb keeps only in-frame clonotypes and omits some of them. The data hold fewer than 200,000 clones, with 82% observed a single time. The source material was PBMCs or T cells enriched from blood (not recorded which). The receptors here all came from a man between 60 and 75 years old who had recovered from COVID-19.

A word on this clone: Other DNA sequences from this sample encode an identical CDR3 as well. This chain connects TRBV28 to TRBJ2-1, with 7 bases fitting TRBD1. The CDR3 is 14 amino acids. V lost 4 bases, J lost 1 base, and 1 base stayed unmatched. CDR1 is MDHEN and CDR2 is SYDVKM in the germline V gene. Here the CDR3 reads CASSSRGSYNEQFF. The CDR3, as DNA: TGTGCCAGCAGTTCCAGGGGGTCCTACAATGAGCAGTTCTTC.

This clone has just a few counts. The chain combines TRBV13 with TRBJ1-2; TRBD1 is a possible D gene (5 bases). Between the trimmed V and J ends, which lost 0 bases and 0 bases, there was a span of 8 bases. CDR3 length equals 15 residues. CDR1 is PRHDT and CDR2 is FYEKMQ in the germline V gene (reference sequence). The CDR3 loop reads CASSLGQGPNYGYTF. The DNA of the CDR3 is TGTGCCAGCAGCTTAGGTCAGGGCCCTAACTATGGCTACACCTTC.

The V call is TRBV28, the J call TRBJ1-6; 9 bases are a match to TRBD1. Unmatched junction bases numbered 8, after V lost 5 bases and J lost 9 bases. CDR1 and CDR2 (germline): MDHEN, SYDVKM. The CDR3 has 15 amino acids. The CDR3 bases are TGTGCCAGCAGTGCTAGACAGGGGGTAACTTCACCCCTCCACTTT. It translates to CASSARQGVTSPLHF.

The chain uses TRBV6-5 and TRBJ2-1; no reliable D call. Germline V lookup: CDR1 MNHEY, CDR2 SVGAGI. Trimming cost V 6 bases and J 0 bases, with 6 bases left between them. The CDR3 contains 13 residues. CDR3 loop: CASSPSSYNEQFF. The DNA for the CDR3 is TGTGCCAGCAGCCCCAGCTCCTACAATGAGCAGTTCTTC.

The genes are TRBV29-1 and TRBJ1-5; D remains unclear. Germline CDR1 is SQVTM and CDR2 is ANQGSEA. Trimming removed 6 bases from V and 7 bases from J, with 13 bases in between. This CDR3 region has 12 residues. CDR3 region: CSVSKAGQPQHF. The CDR3 nucleotides read TGCAGCGTCTCGAAAGCCGGGCAGCCCCAGCATTTT.

This clone has a handful of counts. The sample holds other DNA sequences that translate to the same CDR3. The gene calls are TRBV10-3 and TRBJ1-4, with a possible D match to TRBD1 (6 bases). Trimming left V 4 bases short and J 5 bases short, with 11 bases between. Germline CDR1 is ENHRY and CDR2 is SYGVKD. This CDR3 is built from 14 residues. CDR3 loop: CAISGSQGNEKLFF. CDR3 sequence (DNA): TGTGCCATCAGTGGGTCACAGGGCAATGAAAAACTGTTTTTT.

This clone has only a few counts. This chain connects TRBV5-1 to TRBJ1-6, with D perhaps matching TRBD1 (6 bases). Germline CDR1 and CDR2: SGHRS and YFSETQ. The V end was cut by 1 base, the J end by 7 bases, with 9 bases between. The CDR3 length is 14 residues. The CDR3 nucleotides read TGCGCCAGCAGCTTGCAGGGGATCAATTCACCCCTCCACTTT. Its protein product is CASSLQGINSPLHF. The whole variable domain, filled in from reference TRBV5-1 and TRBJ1-6, reads KAGVTQTPRYLIKTRGQQVTLSCSPISGHRSVSWYQQTPGQGLQFLFEYFSETQRNKGNFPGRFSGRQFSNSRSEMNVSTLELGDSALYLCASSLQGINSPLHFGNGTRLTVT.

The chain has TRBV5-1 and TRBJ1-1; D possibly corresponds to TRBD1 (6 bases). CDR1 is SGHRS and CDR2 is YFSETQ in the germline V gene. This CDR3 is 16 amino acids long. V was pared by 0 bases and J by 4 bases, with 16 bases between. The CDR3 DNA follows: TGCGCCAGCAGCTTGGGAGGGGGTGAATACGGCACTGAAGCTTTCTTT. Amino acids: CASSLGGGEYGTEAFF.

The gene calls are TRBV27 and TRBJ2-1; 7 nucleotides match TRBD1. The junction had 11 bases not matched to a gene; V was cut back by 0 bases and J by 3 bases. The CDR3 contains 18 residues. CDR1 and CDR2 (germline): MNHEY, SMNVEV (reference sequence). DNA of the CDR3: TGTGCCAGCAGTTTATCGACGACAGGGACCCCACTCTACAATGAGCAGTTCTTC. Translated: CASSLSTTGTPLYNEQFF.

This clone showed up just a few times. The rearrangement links TRBV24-1 to TRBJ1-2, with 8 bases that match TRBD1. This CDR3 is built from 13 residues. Trimming cost V 12 bases and J 0 bases; bases outside gene matches: 5. The V gene's germline CDR1 is KGHDR and CDR2 SFDVKD. The CDR3 DNA is TGTGCCTCCCAGGGGGCTGCTAACTATGGCTACACCTTC. Amino acid sequence: CASQGAANYGYTF.

This rearrangement joins TRBV3-1 (or the pseudogene TRBV3-2) to TRBJ1-2; 10 bases are a match to TRBD1. With 5 bases clipped from V and 7 bases from J, the junction kept 4 bases outside the gene matches. This CDR3 region has 13 residues. Looked up from germline, CDR1 is LGHDT and CDR2 is YNNKEL (reference sequence). As DNA, the CDR3 is TGTGCCAGCAGCTTCCGGACAGGGGGTGGCTACACCTTC. Its protein product is CASSFRTGGGYTF.

This clone was seen repeatedly, ten times or more. V gene TRBV19 combines with J gene TRBJ1-5; D is unclear. Looked up from germline, CDR1 is LNHDA and CDR2 is SQIVND (reference sequence). This CDR3 is built from 12 residues. The germline V and J ends were trimmed by 3 bases and 9 bases, with 9 bases remaining between them. CDR3 sequence: CASSMTGWPQHF. As DNA, the CDR3 is TGTGCCAGTAGTATGACGGGTTGGCCCCAGCATTTT.

The chain links TRBV27 to TRBJ1-4; D may be TRBD1 (6 bases). CDR3 length: 14 residues. The V end was cut by 5 bases, the J end by 5 bases, with 12 bases between. Germline V CDR1 and CDR2: MNHEY, SMNVEV (reference sequence). As DNA, the CDR3 is TGTGCCAGCAGTCGGGCAGGGGTGAATGAAAAACTGTTTTTT. Protein product: CASSRAGVNEKLFF.

The CDR3 DNA is TGTGCCAGCAGCTTAGCCAGGGTCTCCTACAATGAGCAGTTCTTC. Translating gives CASSLARVSYNEQFF. The genes are TRBV7-2 and TRBJ2-1; perhaps TRBD1 as D (5 bases). From germline, CDR1 is SGHTA and CDR2 FQGNSA. Trimming shortened V by 0 bases and J by 0 bases, and 6 bases separated the two germline ends. The CDR3 is 15 residues long.

The chain combines TRBV5-6 with TRBJ1-4; unclear D gene. From germline, CDR1 is SGHDT and CDR2 YYEEEE. Trimming shortened V by 4 bases and J by 8 bases, and 9 bases separated the two germline ends. This CDR3 has 12 amino acids. The CDR3 DNA is TGTGCCAGCAGCCGCCCGCGGGAAAAACTGTTTTTT. Translated: CASSRPREKLFF.

This chain joins TRBV28 and TRBJ1-1; 10 bases fit TRBD1. J gave up 0 bases and V 6 bases, and 13 bases lay outside the gene matches. Per germline, CDR1 MDHEN and CDR2 SYDVKM. The CDR3 is 18 residues long. The CDR3 loop reads CASSPTGTGEFMNTEAFF. The CDR3 DNA is TGTGCCAGCAGCCCGACCGGGACAGGGGAGTTCATGAACACTGAAGCTTTCTTT.

This clone has only a few counts. This chain links TRBV9 with TRBJ2-3; the D gene is possibly TRBD2 (6 bases). V dropped 4 bases and J dropped 0 bases, with 24 bases sitting between them. The germline V gene has CDR1 SGDLS and CDR2 YYNGEE. This CDR3 has 19 amino acids. CDR3 protein: CASSSTPGDSLTSTDTQYF. CDR3 sequence (DNA): TGTGCCAGCAGCTCAACCCCGGGGGACTCACTTACTAGCACAGATACGCAGTATTTT. The whole variable domain, remainder taken from reference TRBV9 and TRBJ2-3, is DSGVTQTPKHLITATGQRVTLRCSPRSGDLSVYWYQQSLDQGLQFLIQYYNGEERAKGNILERFSAQQFPDLHSELNLSSLELGDSALYFCASSSTPGDSLTSTDTQYFGPGTRLTVL.

The rearrangement uses TRBV3-1 (or the pseudogene TRBV3-2) and TRBJ2-7; 7 positions agree with TRBD1. There are 18 residues in the CDR3. In germline, CDR1 is LGHDT, CDR2 YNNKEL (reference sequence). Germline trimming cut 1 base from V and 0 bases from J; bases unmatched to any gene: 12. The CDR3 sequence: CASSQGVLLGGSSYEQYF. The CDR3 region has the DNA TGTGCCAGCAGCCAAGGGGTGTTGTTAGGGGGCAGCTCCTACGAGCAGTACTTC.

This sequence joins TRBV12-3 or TRBV12-4 and TRBJ2-7; D is uncertain. V lost 4 bases and J 3 bases, leaving 7 bases between the germline ends. The CDR3 is 12 amino acids. The DNA for the CDR3 is TGTGCCAGCAGTTCAAGCCACTACGAGCAGTACTTC. Its translation: CASSSSHYEQYF.

This clone was counted once. This sequence joins TRBV27 and TRBJ2-3; D may be TRBD1 (6 bases). The germline CDR1 and CDR2 sequences are MNHEY and SMNVEV (reference sequence). V lost 5 bases, J lost 3 bases, and 12 bases lay in between. The CDR3 contains 14 residues. The CDR3, as DNA: TGTGCCAGCAGTCCTTGGACAGAAACAGATACGCAGTATTTT. Protein: CASSPWTETDTQYF.